This T cell receptor beta chain appears in the sequencing data of a study of T cells in Graves' hyperthyroidism and ophthalmopathy. TCR beta CDR3 regions were amplified from RNA transcripts. The HTBI primer set was used in a first-round RT-PCR of the TCR CDR3. Each CDR3 protein is one row after TCRdb ran MiXCR on the multiplex PCR reads. The table lists 450,000 to 650,000 distinct CDR3 sequences, roughly a sixth of them singletons, with about 16% in the top ten. This clonotype has just a few counts. CDR1 is SGHRS, CDR2 YFSETQ, per germline. The CDR3 totals 16 residues. V lost 2 bases and J lost 2; bases outside the gene matches: 5. Source material for PBMCs was 9 to 10 ml fresh peripheral blood.

The sample taken for sequencing was blood. This TCR derives from a woman younger than 35 with Graves' ophthalmopathy. The rearrangement joins TRBV5-1 to TRBJ2-1; 9 bases are shared with TRBD2. CDR3 coding DNA: TGCGCCAGCAGCTTCTTAGCGGGAGAAACCTACAATGAGCAGTTCTTC. This gives the protein CASSFLAGETYNEQFF.